The clone carrying this T cell receptor beta chain was recorded a few times. The sample belongs to a study of blood T cell repertoires in COVID-19. As for the study in general: Collection of acute and convalescent COVID-19 samples took place in the United States, Italy and Spain. PBMCs, B-cell-depleted T cells, or T cells provided the cDNA or gDNA that made up the material.

The germline V gene has CDR1 SEHNR and CDR2 FQNEAQ (reference sequence). The V gene lost 3 bases and the J gene lost 1 base, with 7 bases spanning the gap. The CDR3 length is 13 residues. Across about two dozen US areas, participants ranged in age from about 18 to 90 years. Which cohort a participant joined came from the clinical history participants gave. Assay used: immunoSEQ multiplex PCR; TCRdb lists only in-frame clones, some missing. The repertoire holds hundreds of thousands of clones, with about 88% as singletons. The chain couples TRBV7-9 to TRBJ2-7; no firm D call. This sequence was found in a woman aged 40-49 years who had recovered from COVID-19. The sequenced sample was PBMCs or T cells enriched from blood (not recorded which). CDR3 amino acids: CASSFDNSYEQYF. The CDR3 DNA reads as TGTGCCAGCAGCTTCGACAATTCCTACGAGCAGTACTTC.